This TCR beta chain was documented in a study of identical twins. General observations from the study: Low generation-probability sequences were in excess among twin-shared out-of-frame alpha sequences. There were fewer insertions in abundant cord blood beta clonotypes, but memory repertoires showed no such pattern.

The cDNA had a unique molecular identifier and a template-switch universal primer site. Each CDR3 protein is one row after TCRdb ran MiXCR on the 5' RACE reads. This sample yields about 530,000 distinct CDR3 sequences, of which 15% are seen a single time; 0.35% to 0.45% belongs to the top ten. This clonotype was detected many times. Antigen unknown. These data also formed part of another study, on yellow fever vaccine responses in identical twins.

The source is a woman under 30 in good health. The sequenced sample consisted of CD4+ T cells sorted from blood.

The CDR3 loop reads CASNPGQGGYGYTF. Here the CDR3 DNA reads TGCGCCAGCAACCCCGGACAGGGCGGCTATGGCTACACCTTC. The rearrangement joins TRBV5-1 to TRBJ1-2; TRBD1 matches 8 bases. The CDR3 contains 14 residues. Per germline, CDR1 SGHRS and CDR2 YFSETQ. V was pared by 6 bases and J by 4 bases, with 8 bases of the junction left unmatched.